The 17 T cell receptor beta chains given below trace back to one sample, sequenced in a study of blood T cell repertoires in COVID-19. The table came from immunoSEQ multiplex PCR; TCRdb's copy has only in-frame clones and leaves some out. The sample shows over 200,000 clones, roughly 87% of them seen only once. The source material was PBMCs or T cells enriched from blood (not recorded which). Receptor source: a man aged 18-30 years with acute COVID-19.

The rearrangement uses TRBV10-1 and TRBJ2-2, with 8 bases that match TRBD1. The V gene end was trimmed by 3 bases and the J gene end by 7 bases; junction bases not matched to a gene: 13. Germline V gives CDR1 WNHNN, CDR2 SYGVQD (reference sequence). The length of the CDR3 is 17 residues. Written as DNA, the CDR3 is TGCGCCAGCAGTGAAGGAGGACAGGGACGAACGAACGGGGAGCTGTTTTTT. Its protein product is CASSEGGQGRTNGELFF.

The V and J genes are TRBV9 and TRBJ1-3; D call uncertain. Germline V CDR1 and CDR2: SGDLS, YYNGEE. The CDR3 is 17 residues long. The V and J ends lost 0 bases and 0 bases respectively, with 13 bases between them. This CDR3 reads CASSVDERRASGNTIYF. In DNA, the CDR3 is TGTGCCAGCAGCGTAGATGAGAGGAGGGCCTCTGGAAACACCATATATTTT. Full variable domain (remainder filled in from reference TRBV9 and TRBJ1-3): DSGVTQTPKHLITATGQRVTLRCSPRSGDLSVYWYQQSLDQGLQFLIQYYNGEERAKGNILERFSAQQFPDLHSELNLSSLELGDSALYFCASSVDERRASGNTIYFGEGSWLTVV.

The chain combines TRBV19 with TRBJ1-5; 9 nucleotides line up with TRBD1. Per the germline V gene, CDR1 is LNHDA and CDR2 is SQIVND (reference sequence). CDR3 length: 17 amino acids. V gave up 4 bases and J gave up 2 bases; unmatched junction bases: 9. As DNA, the CDR3 is TGTGCCAGTAGTAAACTTTTACAGGGGGCAGGCAATCAGCCCCAGCATTTT. Protein product: CASSKLLQGAGNQPQHF.

The chain recombines TRBV5-1 with TRBJ1-1; D perhaps matches TRBD1 (5 bases). Trimming removed 7 bases from V and 5 bases from J, with 15 bases in between. The CDR3 covers 13 residues. CDR1 and CDR2 from the germline V gene are SGHRS and YFSETQ. This CDR3 is CASVGTGGTEAFF. DNA of the CDR3: TGCGCCAGCGTGGGGACGGGAGGGACTGAAGCTTTCTTT.

V is TRBV2 and J is TRBJ2-5; maybe TRBD2 (6 bases). The CDR3 is made up of 10 amino acids. Germline loops: CDR1 SNHLY, CDR2 FYNNEI. V dropped 6 bases and J dropped 9 bases, with 8 bases sitting between them. This CDR3 is CASSRGAQYF. CDR3 in DNA: TGTGCCAGCAGCCGCGGGGCCCAGTACTTC.

V usage is TRBV29-1 and J usage is TRBJ2-1; no definite D call. Deletions cut 3 bases from V and 6 bases from J, with 6 bases between. The CDR3 spans 11 residues. Germline CDR1 SQVTM, CDR2 ANQGSEA. CDR3 protein: CSVDSGNEQFF. The CDR3 coding sequence is TGCAGCGTTGATTCGGGCAATGAGCAGTTCTTC.

The rearrangement uses TRBV24-1 and TRBJ2-2; D is uncertain. Trimming stripped 9 bases from V and 4 bases from J, with 8 bases between. From germline, CDR1 is KGHDR and CDR2 SFDVKD. The CDR3 totals 12 residues. The CDR3 sequence: CATGVGTGELFF. As DNA, the CDR3 is TGTGCCACCGGAGTGGGCACCGGGGAGCTGTTTTTT.

This clone occurred once. This chain uses TRBV5-1 with TRBJ2-2; possibly TRBD2 for D (6 bases). From germline, CDR1 is SGHRS and CDR2 YFSETQ. V was trimmed by 3 bases and J by 0 bases, leaving 12 bases between them. The CDR3 totals 16 residues. CDR3 nucleotides: TGCGCCAGCAGCTATGGGGAGGCGGCGAACACCGGGGAGCTGTTTTTT. This translates into CASSYGEAANTGELFF.

V usage is TRBV5-6 and J usage is TRBJ2-2, with 7 bases aligning to TRBD2. The CDR3 length is 16 residues. J gave up 4 bases and V 4 bases, and 10 bases lay outside the gene matches. CDR1 SGHDT and CDR2 YYEEEE come from the germline V gene. This CDR3 reads CASSLDWSGTTGELFF. CDR3 DNA sequence: TGTGCCAGCAGCCTTGACTGGAGCGGGACCACCGGGGAGCTGTTTTTT.

This clone showed up just once. The rearrangement joins TRBV11-3 to TRBJ2-2; D is undetermined. Looked up from germline, CDR1 is SGHNT and CDR2 is YENEEA. The CDR3 runs 14 residues. V was shortened by 4 bases and J by 0 bases, with 6 bases between the two germline ends. CDR3 sequence: CASSSDSNTGELFF. DNA of the CDR3: TGTGCCAGCAGCTCCGACTCGAACACCGGGGAGCTGTTTTTT.

The CDR3 here is CASSESQGWETQYF. In nucleotides, the CDR3 is TGTGCCAGCAGCGAGTCACAGGGGTGGGAGACCCAGTACTTC. The V gene is TRBV7-3, the J gene TRBJ2-5, with 7 positions matching TRBD1. The CDR3 length is 14 residues. V lost 5 bases and J lost 5; bases outside the gene matches: 8. The germline gives CDR1 SGHTA, CDR2 FQGTGA.

V is TRBV4-1 and J is TRBJ1-2, with TRBD1 matching over 7 bases. Germline lookup yields CDR1 MGHRA and CDR2 YSYEKL. V shed 0 bases and J 3 bases; nucleotides not matched to a gene: 4. The CDR3 spans 15 residues. The DNA for the CDR3 is TGCGCCAGCAGCCAAGATAAGGGGGCTTACTATGGCTACACCTTC. It yields the protein CASSQDKGAYYGYTF.

V and J are TRBV30 and TRBJ2-5, with 11 nucleotides matching TRBD2. The germline gives CDR1 GTSNPN, CDR2 SVGIG (reference sequence). V lost 2 bases, J lost 5 bases, and 7 bases stayed unmatched. The CDR3 extends over 15 amino acids. The CDR3 bases are TGTGCCTGGAGTATGTTAGCGGGAGGGCTGGAGACCCAGTACTTC. Protein sequence: CAWSMLAGGLETQYF.

This clone was seen once. The chain carries TRBV6-5 and TRBJ1-3; D not certain. V dropped 8 bases and J dropped 4 bases, with 12 bases sitting between them. The CDR3 spans 13 residues. CDR1 is MNHEY and CDR2 is SVGAGI in the germline V gene. CDR3 nucleotides: TGTGCCAGCCGAGGGCTAGTCGGAAACACCATATATTTT. This gives the protein CASRGLVGNTIYF.

This clone has a handful of counts. The V call is TRBV19, the J call TRBJ2-2; 13 bases line up with TRBD2. Germline assignment: CDR1 LNHDA and CDR2 SQIVND (reference sequence). J gave up 8 bases and V 4 bases, and 4 bases lay outside the gene matches. The CDR3 consists of 15 residues. CDR3 loop: CASSKKTSGRGELFF. The CDR3 DNA is TGTGCCAGTAGTAAAAAGACTAGCGGGAGGGGGGAGCTGTTTTTT.

The V and J genes are TRBV28 and TRBJ2-7; maybe TRBD2 (6 bases). The germline V and J ends were trimmed by 3 bases and 2 bases, with 20 bases remaining between them. The CDR3 is 17 amino acids. CDR1 MDHEN and CDR2 SYDVKM come from the germline V gene. The CDR3 loop reads CASSFSLPGVIPYEQYF. The CDR3 DNA is TGTGCCAGCAGTTTTTCTCTTCCGGGGGTTATCCCCTACGAGCAGTACTTC.

The J gene is TRBJ1-5, the V gene TRBV19, with D maybe TRBD1 (5 bases). There are 16 residues in the CDR3. V was shortened by 2 bases and J by 6 bases, with 17 bases between the two germline ends. Per germline, CDR1 LNHDA and CDR2 SQIVND (reference sequence). This CDR3 is CASSISLGGKGQPQHF. The CDR3 region has the DNA TGTGCCAGTAGTATATCCCTTGGGGGGAAGGGTCAGCCCCAGCATTTT.